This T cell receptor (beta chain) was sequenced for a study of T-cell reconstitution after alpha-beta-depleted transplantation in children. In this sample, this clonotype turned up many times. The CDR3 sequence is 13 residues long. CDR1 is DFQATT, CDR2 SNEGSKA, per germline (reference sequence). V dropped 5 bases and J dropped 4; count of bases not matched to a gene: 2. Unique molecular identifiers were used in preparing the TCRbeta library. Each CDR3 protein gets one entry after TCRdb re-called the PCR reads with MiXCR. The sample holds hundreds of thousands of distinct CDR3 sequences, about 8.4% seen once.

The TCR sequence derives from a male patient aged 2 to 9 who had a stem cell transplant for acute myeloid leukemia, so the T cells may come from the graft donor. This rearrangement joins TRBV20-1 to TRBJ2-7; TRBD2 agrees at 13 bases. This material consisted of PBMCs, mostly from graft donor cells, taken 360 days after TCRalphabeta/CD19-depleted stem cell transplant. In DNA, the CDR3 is TGCAGTGCTTGGACTAGCGGGAGTTACGAGCAGTACTTC. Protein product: CSAWTSGSYEQYF.